This T cell receptor beta chain was captured in a study of cytomegalovirus exposure and HLA in healthy donors. Broader study findings: Being productive about 87% or about 30% of the time was typical of most TCR beta V segments in an earlier analysis.

Trimming removed 6 bases from V and 3 bases from J, with 11 bases in between. The CDR3 is made up of 13 amino acids. Per the germline V gene, CDR1 is SGHNT and CDR2 is YENEEA. Vbeta (60) and Jbeta (13) primers were used in the PCR. Some clones are missing from TCRdb's copy, which holds only in-frame ones; the method was immunoSEQ multiplex PCR. The sample lists about 140,000 clones, 80% seen once, with about 2.4% in the top ten. With regard to this clone: Its antigen is not identified.

Sequenced sample: PBMCs. The TCR sequence derives from a man aged 50 or older in good health and CMV-seronegative. The chain employs TRBV11-3 and TRBJ1-1; TRBD1 is a possible D gene (6 bases). CDR3 sequence: CASRSNRDTEAFF. CDR3 coding DNA: TGTGCCAGCAGATCGAACAGGGACACTGAAGCTTTCTTT.